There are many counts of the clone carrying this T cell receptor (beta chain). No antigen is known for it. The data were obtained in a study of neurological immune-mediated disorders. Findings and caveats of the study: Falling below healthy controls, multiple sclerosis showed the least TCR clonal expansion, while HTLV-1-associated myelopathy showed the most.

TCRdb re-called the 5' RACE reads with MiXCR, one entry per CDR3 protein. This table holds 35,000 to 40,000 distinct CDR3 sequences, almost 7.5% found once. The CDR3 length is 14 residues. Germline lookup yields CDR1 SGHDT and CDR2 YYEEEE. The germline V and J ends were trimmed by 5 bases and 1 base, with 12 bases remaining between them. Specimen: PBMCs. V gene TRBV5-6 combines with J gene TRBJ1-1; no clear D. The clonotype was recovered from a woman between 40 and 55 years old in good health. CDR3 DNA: TGTGCCAGCAGACCTTCGACATGGAACACTGAAGCTTTCTTT. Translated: CASRPSTWNTEAFF.